This T cell receptor (beta chain) came from a study of OX40 agonist ivuxolimab in advanced cancers. Broadly, across the study: Ivuxolimab was an agonistic, fully human IgG2 monoclonal antibody directed against OX40 (CD134), a costimulatory receptor. Intravenous ivuxolimab was administered to patients every 2 weeks at six dose levels: 0.01, 0.1, 0.3, 1.5, 3 and 10 mg/kg. Among the approximately 54 dose-escalation patients, around 19 had hepatocellular carcinoma, some 15 melanoma, 9 renal cell carcinoma and 9 head and neck cancer. In the dose-escalation cohort, 70% to 85% of patients were male, and the mean age was roughly 60 years, with a range of roughly 20 to 79. Prior anti-PD-1, anti-PD-L1 or anti-CTLA-4 therapy was permitted, and checkpoint inhibitors had been received by around 39% of dose-escalation patients. Three dose-escalation patients achieved partial responses, one with hepatocellular carcinoma and two with cutaneous melanoma. The point of sequencing TCRbeta in the periphery was to test whether ivuxolimab changed TCR sequence diversity and drove clonal T-cell expansion. The monotherapy dose-escalation portion (N = 52 patients) of the phase I ivuxolimab trial is reported in the paper.

Patients with autoimmune disease history or receiving systemic immunosuppression were excluded from the trial. Peripheral blood for TCR sequencing was collected from all dose cohorts at baseline, on cycle 4 day 1, and on cycle 7 day 1. Samples were obtained from an open-label, multicenter, first-in-human phase I dose-escalation trial of ivuxolimab. Adults with locally advanced or metastatic melanoma, renal cell carcinoma, hepatocellular carcinoma or head and neck squamous cell carcinoma were enrolled in the trial. Before TCR sequencing, CD4+ and CD8+ T cells were separately sorted from peripheral blood. Points the paper makes about the study in general: In the 0.1-3.0 mg/kg groups, partial responders were among the patients with the lowest normalized peripheral clonal expansion, particularly in CD8+ T cells. Antigen specificity was not determined for the clonally expanded peripheral T cells. Low levels of normalized T-cell clonal expansion were also seen in some nonresponding patients. After ivuxolimab, more expanded clones were found on average in CD8+ T cells than in CD4+ T cells. At doses from 0.1 to 3.0 mg/kg, clonal expansion was seen in both CD4+ and CD8+ blood T cells between baseline and week 6.

To sequence the TCRbeta CDR3 region, genomic DNA was isolated from the sorted cells. The immunoSEQ Assay was used to sequence the TCRbeta CDR3 regions. TCRdb holds this immuneACCESS table with in-frame rearrangements only. Some clones are missing; in checked studies, unresolved V genes explain under half, and the rest has no known cause. Across this sample there are fewer than 55,000 clones, with about 90% seen only once. The leading ten clones occupy around 1.7% of the sample. Remarks on this clone: Which antigen it targets is not known. No qualities accompany the bases; no much larger clone lies one base away.

The sequence was obtained from an adult with an advanced solid tumor such as melanoma, head and neck, liver or kidney cancer. The specimen was CD4+ or CD8+ T cells sorted from blood, collected in a trial of the OX40 agonist ivuxolimab.

The DNA sequence reads TGTGCCAGCAGCCTTATTGGGTCTAGCGAGACCCAGTACTTC. This codes for CASSLIGSSETQYF. This receptor chain uses TRBV7-9 and TRBJ2-5, and the D gene may be TRBD2, 5 bases matching. V loses 5 bases, J loses 5 bases, and the germline ends lie 15 bases apart. From the cysteine up to the phenylalanine, the CDR3 has a length of 14 residues. Of all the DNA, just the CDR3 is kept, 42 bases in frame from base 1. According to the germline V gene (reference sequence), CDR1 reads SEHNR and CDR2 reads FQNEAQ.